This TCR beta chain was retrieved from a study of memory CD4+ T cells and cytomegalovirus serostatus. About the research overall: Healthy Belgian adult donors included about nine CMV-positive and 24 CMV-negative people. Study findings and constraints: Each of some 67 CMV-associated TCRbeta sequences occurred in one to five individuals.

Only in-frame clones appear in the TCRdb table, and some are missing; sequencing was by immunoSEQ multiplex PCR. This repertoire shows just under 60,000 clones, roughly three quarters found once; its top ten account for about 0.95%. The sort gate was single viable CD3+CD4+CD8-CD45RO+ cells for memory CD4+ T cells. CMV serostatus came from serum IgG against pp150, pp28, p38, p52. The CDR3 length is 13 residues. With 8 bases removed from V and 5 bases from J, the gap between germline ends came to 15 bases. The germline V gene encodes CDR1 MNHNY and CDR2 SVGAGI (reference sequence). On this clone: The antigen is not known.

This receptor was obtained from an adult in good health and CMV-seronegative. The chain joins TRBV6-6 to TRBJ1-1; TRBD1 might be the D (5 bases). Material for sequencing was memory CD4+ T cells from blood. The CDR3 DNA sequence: TGTGCCAGCTCGCGTGGGTCAGGGACTGAAGCTTTCTTT. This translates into CASSRGSGTEAFF.